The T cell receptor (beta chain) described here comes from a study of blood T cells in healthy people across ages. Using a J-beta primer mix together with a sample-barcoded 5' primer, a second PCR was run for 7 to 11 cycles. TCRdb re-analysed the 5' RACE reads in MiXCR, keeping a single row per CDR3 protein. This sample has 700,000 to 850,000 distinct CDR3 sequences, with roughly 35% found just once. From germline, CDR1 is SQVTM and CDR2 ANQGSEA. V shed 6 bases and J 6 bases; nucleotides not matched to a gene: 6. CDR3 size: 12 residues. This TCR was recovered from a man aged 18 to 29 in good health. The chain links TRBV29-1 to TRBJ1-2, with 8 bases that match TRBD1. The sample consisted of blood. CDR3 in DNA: TGCAGCGTGCAGGGGGCGCGAGATGGCTACACCTTC. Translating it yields CSVQGARDGYTF.